This T cell receptor beta chain was observed in a study of T cell responses to AZD1222 COVID-19 vaccine. Remarks on this clone: The antigen is undetermined.

Produced via immunoSEQ multiplex PCR; TCRdb's table is partial and in-frame only. The sample gives about 130,000 clones, over 90% of which show up once; 6.6% is in the top ten. Study conclusions and caveats: Clonal diversity was possibly underestimated; the donors were predominantly white British and more often female. Increased Spike-specific TCR breadth and depth were observed after two AZD1222 doses.

Trimming shortened V by 5 bases and J by 5 bases, and 18 bases separated the two germline ends. CDR3 size: 15 residues. Germline V gene lookup returns CDR1 SGHTA and CDR2 FQGTGA. The source was peripheral blood, collected on day 0 of AZD1222 vaccination. The V gene is TRBV7-3, the J gene TRBJ1-1, with D perhaps TRBD1 (6 bases). This receptor was obtained from an adult in good health. Here the CDR3 DNA reads TGTGCCAGCAGCCCTGGAGGGGGTGTTAGGACTGAAGCTTTCTTT. It yields the protein CASSPGGGVRTEAFF.